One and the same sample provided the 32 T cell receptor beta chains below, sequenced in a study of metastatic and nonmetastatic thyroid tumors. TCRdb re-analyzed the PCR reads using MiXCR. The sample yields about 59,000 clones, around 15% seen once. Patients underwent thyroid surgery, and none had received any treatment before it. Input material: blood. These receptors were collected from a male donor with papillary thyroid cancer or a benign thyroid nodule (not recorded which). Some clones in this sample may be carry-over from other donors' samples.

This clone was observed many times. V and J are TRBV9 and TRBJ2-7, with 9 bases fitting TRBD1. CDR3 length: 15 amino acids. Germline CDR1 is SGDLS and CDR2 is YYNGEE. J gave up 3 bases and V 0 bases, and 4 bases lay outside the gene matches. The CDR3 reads CASSVGTGALYEQYF. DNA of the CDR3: TGTGCCAGCAGCGTAGGGACAGGGGCCCTCTACGAGCAGTACTTC.

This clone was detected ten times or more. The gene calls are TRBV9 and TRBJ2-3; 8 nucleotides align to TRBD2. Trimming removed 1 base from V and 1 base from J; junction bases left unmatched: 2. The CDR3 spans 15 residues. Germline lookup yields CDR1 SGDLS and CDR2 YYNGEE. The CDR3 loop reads CASSVFSGGTDTQYF. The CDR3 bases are TGTGCCAGCAGCGTATTTAGCGGGGGCACAGATACGCAGTATTTT.

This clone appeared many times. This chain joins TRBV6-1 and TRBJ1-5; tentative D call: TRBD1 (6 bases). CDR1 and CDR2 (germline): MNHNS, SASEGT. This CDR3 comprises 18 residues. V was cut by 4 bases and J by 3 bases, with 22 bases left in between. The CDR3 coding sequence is TGTGCCAGCAGTGGCGGCCTGGGGGGGTGGGGGCCCAATCAGCCCCAGCATTTT. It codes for CASSGGLGGWGPNQPQHF.

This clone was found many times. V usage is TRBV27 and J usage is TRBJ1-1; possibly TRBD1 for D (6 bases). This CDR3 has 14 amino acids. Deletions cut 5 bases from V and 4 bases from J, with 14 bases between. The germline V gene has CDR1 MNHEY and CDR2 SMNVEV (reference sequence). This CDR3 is CASSPSGVGTEAFF. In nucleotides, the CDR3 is TGTGCCAGCAGTCCCTCAGGGGTGGGCACTGAAGCTTTCTTT.

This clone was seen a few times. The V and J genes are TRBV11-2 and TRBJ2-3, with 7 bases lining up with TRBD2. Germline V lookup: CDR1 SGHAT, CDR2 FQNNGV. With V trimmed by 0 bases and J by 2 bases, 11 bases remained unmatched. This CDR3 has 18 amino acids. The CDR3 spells CASSLDGGTIRTTDTQYF. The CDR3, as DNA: TGTGCCAGCAGCTTAGACGGAGGGACTATTCGTACCACAGATACGCAGTATTTT.

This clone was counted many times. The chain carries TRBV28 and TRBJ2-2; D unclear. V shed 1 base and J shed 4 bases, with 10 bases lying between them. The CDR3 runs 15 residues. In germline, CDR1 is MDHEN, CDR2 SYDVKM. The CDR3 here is CASSLSAGPTGELFF. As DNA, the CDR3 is TGTGCCAGCAGTTTATCGGCCGGGCCCACCGGGGAGCTGTTTTTT.

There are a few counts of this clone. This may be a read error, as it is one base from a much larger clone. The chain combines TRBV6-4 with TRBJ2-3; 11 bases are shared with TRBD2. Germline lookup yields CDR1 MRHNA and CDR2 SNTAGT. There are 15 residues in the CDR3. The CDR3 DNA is TGTGCCAGCAGTGACACTAGCGGGAGCACAGATACGCATTATTTT. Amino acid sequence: CASSDTSGSTDTHYF.

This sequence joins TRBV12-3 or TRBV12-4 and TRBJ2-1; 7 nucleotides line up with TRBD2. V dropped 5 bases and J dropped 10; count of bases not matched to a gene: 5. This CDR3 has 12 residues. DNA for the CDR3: TGTGCCAGCAGTCCCTCTAGCGGAGAGCAGTTCTTC. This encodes CASSPSSGEQFF.

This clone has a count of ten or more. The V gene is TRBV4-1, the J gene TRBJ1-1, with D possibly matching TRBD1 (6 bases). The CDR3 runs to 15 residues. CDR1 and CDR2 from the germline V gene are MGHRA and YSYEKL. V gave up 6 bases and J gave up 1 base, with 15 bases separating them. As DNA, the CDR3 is TGCGCCAGCAGACAGCCCGGGACAACGAACACTGAAGCTTTCTTT. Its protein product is CASRQPGTTNTEAFF.

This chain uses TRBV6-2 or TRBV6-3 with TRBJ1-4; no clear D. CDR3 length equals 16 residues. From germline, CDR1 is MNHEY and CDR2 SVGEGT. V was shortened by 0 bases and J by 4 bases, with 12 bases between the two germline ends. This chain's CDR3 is CASSYSWAPLNEKLFF. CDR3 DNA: TGTGCCAGCAGTTACTCGTGGGCCCCACTTAATGAAAAACTGTTTTTT.

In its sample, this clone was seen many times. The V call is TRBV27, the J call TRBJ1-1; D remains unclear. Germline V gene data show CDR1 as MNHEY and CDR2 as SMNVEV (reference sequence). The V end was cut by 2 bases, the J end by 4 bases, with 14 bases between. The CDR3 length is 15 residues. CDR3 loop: CASSLSLPQLTEAFF. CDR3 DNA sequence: TGTGCCAGCAGTTTAAGTCTTCCTCAACTCACTGAAGCTTTCTTT.

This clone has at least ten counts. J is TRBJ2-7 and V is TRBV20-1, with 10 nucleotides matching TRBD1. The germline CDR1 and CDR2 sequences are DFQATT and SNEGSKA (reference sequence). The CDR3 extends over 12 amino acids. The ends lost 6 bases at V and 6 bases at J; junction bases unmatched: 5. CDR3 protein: CSAAGTGVEQYV. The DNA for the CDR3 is TGCAGTGCCGCCGGGACAGGGGTCGAGCAGTACGTC.

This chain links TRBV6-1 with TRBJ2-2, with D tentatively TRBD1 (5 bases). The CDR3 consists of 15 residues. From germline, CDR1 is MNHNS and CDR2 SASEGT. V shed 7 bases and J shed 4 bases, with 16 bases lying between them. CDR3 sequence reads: CASKRGRASTGELFF. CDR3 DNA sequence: TGTGCCAGCAAAAGGGGCAGGGCCAGCACCGGGGAGCTGTTTTTT.

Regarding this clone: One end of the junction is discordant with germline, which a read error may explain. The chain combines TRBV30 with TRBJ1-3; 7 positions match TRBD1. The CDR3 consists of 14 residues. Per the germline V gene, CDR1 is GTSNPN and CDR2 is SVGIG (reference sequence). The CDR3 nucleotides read TGTGCCTGGTCTGACAGGGTTAATGGAAACATCATATATTTT. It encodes CAWSDRVNGNIIYF.

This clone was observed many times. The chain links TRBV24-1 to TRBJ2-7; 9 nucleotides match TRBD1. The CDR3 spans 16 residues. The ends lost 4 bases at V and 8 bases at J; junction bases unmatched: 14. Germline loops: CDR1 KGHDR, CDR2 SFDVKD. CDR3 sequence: CATSDYDRGASSKQYV. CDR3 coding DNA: TGTGCCACCAGTGACTACGACAGGGGGGCAAGCTCGAAGCAGTACGTC.

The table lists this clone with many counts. The CDR3 reads CASSLKGWTDTQYF. CDR3 in DNA: TGCGCCAGCAGCTTGAAGGGTTGGACAGATACGCAGTATTTT. This chain connects TRBV5-1 to TRBJ2-3; no reliable D call. There are 14 residues in the CDR3. The V end lost 1 base, the J end lost 3 bases, and 9 bases lay between the germline ends. CDR1 is SGHRS and CDR2 is YFSETQ in the germline V gene.

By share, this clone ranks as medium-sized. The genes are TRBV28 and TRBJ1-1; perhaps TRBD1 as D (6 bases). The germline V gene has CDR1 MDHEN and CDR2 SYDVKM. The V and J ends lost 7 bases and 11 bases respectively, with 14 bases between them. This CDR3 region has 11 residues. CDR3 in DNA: TGTGCCAGCACCCGAACAGGGTATGCTTTCTTT. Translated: CASTRTGYAFF.

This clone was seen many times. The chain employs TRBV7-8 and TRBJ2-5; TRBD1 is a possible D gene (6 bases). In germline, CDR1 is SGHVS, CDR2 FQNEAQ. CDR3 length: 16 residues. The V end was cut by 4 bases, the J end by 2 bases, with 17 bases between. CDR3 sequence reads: CASSSMRTARQETQYF. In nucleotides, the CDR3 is TGTGCCAGCAGCTCCATGAGGACAGCCCGACAAGAGACCCAGTACTTC.

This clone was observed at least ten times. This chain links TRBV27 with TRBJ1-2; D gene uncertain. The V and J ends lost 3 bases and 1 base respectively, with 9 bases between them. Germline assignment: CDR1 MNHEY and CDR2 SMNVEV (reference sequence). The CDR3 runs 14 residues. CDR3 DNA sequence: TGTGCCAGCAGTTTGAGTGCGAATAACTATGGCTACACCTTC. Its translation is CASSLSANNYGYTF.

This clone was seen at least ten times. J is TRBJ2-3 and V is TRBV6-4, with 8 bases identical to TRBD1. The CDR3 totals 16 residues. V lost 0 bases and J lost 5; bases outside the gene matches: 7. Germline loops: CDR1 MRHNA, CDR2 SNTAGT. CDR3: CASSDSGGTGRDTQYF. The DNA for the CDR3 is TGTGCCAGCAGTGACTCTGGGGGGACAGGCCGAGATACGCAGTATTTT.

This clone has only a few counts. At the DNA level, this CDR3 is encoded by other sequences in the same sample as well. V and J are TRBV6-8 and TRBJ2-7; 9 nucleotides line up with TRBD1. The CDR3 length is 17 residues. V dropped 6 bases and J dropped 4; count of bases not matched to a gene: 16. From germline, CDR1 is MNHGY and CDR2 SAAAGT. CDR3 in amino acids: CASSQISPDRGGYEQYV. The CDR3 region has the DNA TGTGCCAGCAGCCAAATCTCCCCGGACAGGGGTGGTTACGAGCAGTACGTC.

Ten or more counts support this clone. The CDR3 bases are TGTGCCAGCAGCTTACCAGGAAACTCTGGGGCCAACGTCCTGACTTTC. It translates to CASSLPGNSGANVLTF. This sequence joins TRBV11-2 and TRBJ2-6; D is unresolved. This CDR3 has 16 residues. Germline V gene data show CDR1 as SGHAT and CDR2 as FQNNGV. Trimming left V 2 bases short and J 0 bases short, with 8 bases between.

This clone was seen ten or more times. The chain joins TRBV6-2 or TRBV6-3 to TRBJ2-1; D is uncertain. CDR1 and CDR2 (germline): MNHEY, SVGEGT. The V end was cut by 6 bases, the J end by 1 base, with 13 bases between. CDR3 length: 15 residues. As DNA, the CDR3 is TGTGCCAGCAGCCCCGCCCCGAGATCCTACAATGAGCAGTTCTTC. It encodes CASSPAPRSYNEQFF.

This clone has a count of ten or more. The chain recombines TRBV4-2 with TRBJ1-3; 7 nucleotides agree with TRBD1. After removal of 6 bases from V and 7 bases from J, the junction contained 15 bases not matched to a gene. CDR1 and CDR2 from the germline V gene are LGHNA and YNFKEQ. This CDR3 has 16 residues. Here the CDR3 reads CASSRQGPSAHNTIYF. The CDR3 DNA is TGTGCCAGCAGTCGACAGGGCCCCTCCGCCCACAACACCATATATTTT.

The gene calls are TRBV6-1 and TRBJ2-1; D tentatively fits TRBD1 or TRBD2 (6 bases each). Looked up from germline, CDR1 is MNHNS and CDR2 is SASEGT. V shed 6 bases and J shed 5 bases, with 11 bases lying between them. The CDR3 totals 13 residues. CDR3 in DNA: TGTGCCAGCAGGTGGGGGGCCAACAATGAGCAGTTCTTC. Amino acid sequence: CASRWGANNEQFF.

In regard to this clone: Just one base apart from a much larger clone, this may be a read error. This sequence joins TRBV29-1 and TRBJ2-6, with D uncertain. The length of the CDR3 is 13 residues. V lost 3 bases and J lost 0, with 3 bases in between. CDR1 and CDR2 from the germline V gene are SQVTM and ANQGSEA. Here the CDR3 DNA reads TGCAGCGTTGACAGCTCTGGGGCCAACGTCCTGACTTTC. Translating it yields CSVDSSGANVLTF.

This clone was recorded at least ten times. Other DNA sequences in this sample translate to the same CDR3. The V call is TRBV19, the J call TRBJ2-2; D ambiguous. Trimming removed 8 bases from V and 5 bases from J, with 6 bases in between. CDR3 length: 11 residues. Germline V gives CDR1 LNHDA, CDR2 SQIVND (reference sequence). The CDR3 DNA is TGTGCCAGTGCTGGGACCGGGGAGCTGTTTTTT. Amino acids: CASAGTGELFF.

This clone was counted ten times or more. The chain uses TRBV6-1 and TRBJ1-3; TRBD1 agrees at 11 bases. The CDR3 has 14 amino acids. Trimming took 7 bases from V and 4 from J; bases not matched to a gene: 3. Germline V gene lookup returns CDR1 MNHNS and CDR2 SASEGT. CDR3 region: CASTRTGGGNTIYF. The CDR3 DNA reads TGTGCCAGCACAAGGACAGGGGGCGGAAACACCATATATTTT.

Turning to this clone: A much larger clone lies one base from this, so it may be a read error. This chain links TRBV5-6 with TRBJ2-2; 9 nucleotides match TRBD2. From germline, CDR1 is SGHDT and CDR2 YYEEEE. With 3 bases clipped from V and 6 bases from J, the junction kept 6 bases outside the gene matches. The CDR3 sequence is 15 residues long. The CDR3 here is CASSSKGGRAGELFF. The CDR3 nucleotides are TGTGCCAGCAGCTCCAAGGGCGGGAGGGCCGGGGAGCTGTTTTTT. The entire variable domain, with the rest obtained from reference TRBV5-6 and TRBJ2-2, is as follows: DAGVTQSPTHLIKTRGQQVTLRCSPKSGHDTVSWYQQALGQGPQFIFQYYEEEERQRGNFPDRFSGHQFPNYSSELNVNALLLGDSALYLCASSSKGGRAGELFFGEGSRLTVL.

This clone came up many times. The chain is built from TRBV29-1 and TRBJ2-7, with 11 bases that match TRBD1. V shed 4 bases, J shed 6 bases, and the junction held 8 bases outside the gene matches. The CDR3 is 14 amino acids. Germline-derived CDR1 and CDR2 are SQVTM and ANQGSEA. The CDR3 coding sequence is TGCAGCGTTGTATCTGGGACAGGGGGAGGCGAGCAGTACTTC. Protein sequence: CSVVSGTGGGEQYF.

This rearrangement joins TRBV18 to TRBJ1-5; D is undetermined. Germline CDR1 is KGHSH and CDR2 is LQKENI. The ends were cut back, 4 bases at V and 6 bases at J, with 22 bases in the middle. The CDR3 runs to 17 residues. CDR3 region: CASSLTYILQGGQPQHF. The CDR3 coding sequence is TGTGCCAGCTCACTAACGTACATTTTACAAGGCGGTCAGCCCCAGCATTTT.

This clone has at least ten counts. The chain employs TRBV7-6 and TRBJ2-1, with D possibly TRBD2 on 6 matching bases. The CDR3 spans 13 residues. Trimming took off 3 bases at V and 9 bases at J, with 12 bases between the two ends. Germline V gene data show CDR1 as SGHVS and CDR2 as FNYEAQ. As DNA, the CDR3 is TGTGCCAGCAGCTTTTGGCGGGATAGTGAGCAGTTCTTC. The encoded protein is CASSFWRDSEQFF.